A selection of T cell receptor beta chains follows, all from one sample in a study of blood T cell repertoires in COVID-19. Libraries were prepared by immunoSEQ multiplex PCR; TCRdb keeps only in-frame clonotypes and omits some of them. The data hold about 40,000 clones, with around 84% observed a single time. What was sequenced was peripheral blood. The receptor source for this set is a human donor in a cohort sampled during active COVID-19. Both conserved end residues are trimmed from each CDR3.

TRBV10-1,ASGQGYTIY
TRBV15,ATSSLRVGNTEAF
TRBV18,ASSPGQGDEQF
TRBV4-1,ASSQDRGRQPQH
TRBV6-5,ATRTSGDTDTQY
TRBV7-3,ASSLNPPAANDNEQF
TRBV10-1,ASSVKTGNEQY
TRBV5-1,ASSLALGGGEAF
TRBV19,ASSPREAGSEAF
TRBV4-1,ASSQGPGGLTGELF
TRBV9,ASRSDYYGYT
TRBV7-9,ASSLSLSTDTQY
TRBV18,ASSPLQGNYNEQF
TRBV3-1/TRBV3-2,ASSQAQRGKF
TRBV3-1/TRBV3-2,ASSHPGGGYGYT
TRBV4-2,ASSLSTGSGYT